The sequence of this T cell receptor (beta chain) was determined in a study of blood T cell repertoires in COVID-19 (TCRdb year 2020). Describing the broader study: Collaborator samples came from the United States, Italy and Spain and covered acute and convalescent phases of COVID-19. The repertoires were made available in a free public database intended to serve as a resource for research on the immune response to SARS-CoV-2. Nearly every sample came with metadata listing a de-identified subject ID, COVID-19 status, age in years and sex. Where available, HLA class I and class II types were obtained from metadata supplied by the sample provider rather than from assay-based typing. Deeply sampled blood TCRbeta repertoires from subjects exposed to, actively infected with, or recovered from COVID-19 were included in the dataset. The samples were drawn from two sources: the first 160 participants of the ongoing ImmuneRACE study, and 1,200 or so subjects contributed by 6 global collaborators. The prospective study material was composed of cDNA or gDNA derived from T cells, B-cell-depleted T cells, or PBMCs.

Each collaborating institution followed its own protocols to collect whole blood in K2EDTA tubes. For TCRbeta analysis, collaborators shipped samples in one of three forms: frozen whole blood, isolated PBMCs, or DNA extracted from either of those sample types. On this clone itself: The clone's antigen remains unknown. Per-base qualities were not stored, and no clone one base away is much larger.

CDR1 SQVTM and CDR2 ANQGSEA are derived from the germline V gene. The CDR3 sequence holds 13 residues, the cysteine and phenylalanine included. Only CDR3 DNA remains: 39 bases, in frame from the first base. Here V drops 4 bases and J drops 13 bases, and the junction holds 14 bases not matched to any gene. Results and caveats for the whole study, not just this receptor: The amount of clinical and demographic metadata varied by source and participant and was provided uncurated.

TCRbeta CDR3 regions were amplified from genomic DNA by means of the immunoSEQ Assay, a bias-controlled multiplex PCR. Under the source paper's analysis protocol: Within the assay, amplification of reference gene primers was used to estimate how many nucleated cells each sample contained. To quantify the absolute abundance of each unique TCRbeta CDR3 rearrangement, sequence reads were collapsed and filtered. For each sample, productive Simpson clonality was calculated as the square root of Simpson's diversity index across productive rearrangements. This is the immuneACCESS table as TCRdb keeps it, with only in-frame sequences that have V and J called. A part of the clones is gone; compared with another copy, unresolved V genes explain less than half, and the rest is unexplained. That table supplies the V and J calls and clone size; D and trimming were determined from the DNA. The sample yields more than 250,000 clones; more than 75% were counted once. Clones ranked in the top ten supply 1% of the sample.

The TCR sequence derives from a man aged 50 to 60 with active or convalescent COVID-19. The sequence is built from TRBV29-1 and TRBJ1-2, and 8 bases in between align with TRBD1. Material for sequencing was peripheral blood. In nucleotide form, the sequence is TGCAGCGTTGTACAGGAGACAGGGGAGGGTGGCACCTTC. Translated, this gives CSVVQETGEGGTF. Where the CDR3 stops, the reference TRBV29-1 and TRBJ1-2 genes take over; the full variable domain is SAVISQKPSRDICQRGTSLTIQCQVDSQVTMMFWYRQQPGQSLTLIATANQGSEATYESGFVIDKFPISRPNLTFSTLTVSNMSPEDSSIYLCSVVQETGEGGTFGSGTRLTVV.